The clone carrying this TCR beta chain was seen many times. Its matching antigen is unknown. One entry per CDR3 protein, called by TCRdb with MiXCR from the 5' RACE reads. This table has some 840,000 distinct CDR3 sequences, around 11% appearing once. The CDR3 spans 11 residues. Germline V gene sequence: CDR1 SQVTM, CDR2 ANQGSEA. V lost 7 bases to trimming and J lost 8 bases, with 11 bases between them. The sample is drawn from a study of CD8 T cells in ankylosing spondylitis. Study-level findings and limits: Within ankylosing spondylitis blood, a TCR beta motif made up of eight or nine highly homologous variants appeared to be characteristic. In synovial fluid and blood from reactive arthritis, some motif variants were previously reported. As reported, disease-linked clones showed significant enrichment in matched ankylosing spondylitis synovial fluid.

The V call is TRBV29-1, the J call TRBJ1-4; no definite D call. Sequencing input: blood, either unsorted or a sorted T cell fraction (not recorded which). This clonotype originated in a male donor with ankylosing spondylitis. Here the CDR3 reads CSALLGEKLFF. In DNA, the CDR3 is TGCAGCGCCCTCCTGGGGGAAAAACTGTTTTTT. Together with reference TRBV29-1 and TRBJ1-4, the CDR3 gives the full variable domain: SAVISQKPSRDICQRGTSLTIQCQVDSQVTMMFWYRQQPGQSLTLIATANQGSEATYESGFVIDKFPISRPNLTFSTLTVSNMSPEDSSIYLCSALLGEKLFFGSGTQLSVL.